This TCR beta chain was sequenced during a study of blood T cell repertoires in COVID-19. At the level of the study: The United States, Italy and Spain supplied acute and convalescent COVID-19 samples. Sample material is recorded as cDNA or gDNA derived from T cells, B-cell-depleted T cells, or PBMCs.

In the source study's methods: Amplification from reference gene primers served as the basis for estimated nucleated cell counts. Assay used: immunoSEQ multiplex PCR; TCRdb lists only in-frame clones, some missing. That table is the source of V, J and clone size, and D and trimming were worked out from the DNA. Of approximately 76,000 clones listed, about 73% were seen once; the top ten hold less than 40%. This clone was detected only once. Germline CDR1 and CDR2: SGDLS and YYNGEE. V dropped 0 bases and J dropped 3 bases, with 9 bases sitting between them. CDR3 length equals 14 residues. This TCR was recovered from a woman aged 70-85 years with acute or convalescent COVID-19. The chain couples TRBV9 to TRBJ1-1; D gene unclear. The sample comprised peripheral blood. The DNA of the CDR3 is TGTGCCAGCAGCGTAGAGGAGATCTACACTGAAGCTTTCTTT. Protein: CASSVEEIYTEAFF.